Shown below are 21 T cell receptor beta chains from a single sample sequenced in a study of T cell responses to AZD1222 COVID-19 vaccine. Method: immunoSEQ multiplex PCR; TCRdb's copy keeps in-frame clones and lacks some. The sample has about 90,000 clones, 88% seen once. The sample in question was peripheral blood, obtained 28 days after the second AZD1222 dose. These receptor sequences come from an adult who received the AZD1222 COVID-19 vaccine.

The chain uses TRBV9 and TRBJ2-7; TRBD1 aligns across 7 bases. Trimming at V came to 4 bases and at J to 6 bases, leaving 10 bases not matched to a gene. The CDR3 contains 14 residues. In germline, CDR1 is SGDLS, CDR2 YYNGEE. The CDR3 DNA is TGTGCCAGCAGCAAGAATGAGGGGGCGCTCGAGCAGTACTTC. Its protein product is CASSKNEGALEQYF. Full variable domain (remainder filled in from reference TRBV9 and TRBJ2-7): DSGVTQTPKHLITATGQRVTLRCSPRSGDLSVYWYQQSLDQGLQFLIQYYNGEERAKGNILERFSAQQFPDLHSELNLSSLELGDSALYFCASSKNEGALEQYFGPGTRLTVT.

The V gene is TRBV4-2, the J gene TRBJ1-1, with TRBD1 as a possible D gene (6 bases). From germline, CDR1 is LGHNA and CDR2 YNFKEQ. Trimming shortened V by 0 bases and J by 5 bases, and 16 bases separated the two germline ends. The CDR3 runs to 16 residues. The CDR3 bases are TGTGCCAGCAGCCAAGATATCAGGGGTCATGGGACTGAAGCTTTCTTT. This translates into CASSQDIRGHGTEAFF.

The V and J genes are TRBV2 and TRBJ1-6; 9 bases align to TRBD1. Germline V gene sequence: CDR1 SNHLY, CDR2 FYNNEI. This CDR3 spans 17 amino acids. J was trimmed by 8 bases and V by 4 bases; bases with no gene match: 12. CDR3 sequence: CASSAPKDRGGHSPLHF. In DNA, the CDR3 is TGTGCCAGCAGTGCCCCTAAGGACAGGGGAGGGCATTCACCCCTCCACTTT.

This clone was detected only once. The chain uses TRBV19 and TRBJ1-5; 8 bases map to TRBD1. This CDR3 spans 13 amino acids. Germline V lookup: CDR1 LNHDA, CDR2 SQIVND (reference sequence). The V gene end was trimmed by 10 bases and the J gene end by 4 bases; junction bases not matched to a gene: 6. CDR3 nucleotide sequence: TGTGCCATCTCAGGGGGCGCAAATCAGCCCCAGCATTTT. Its protein is CAISGGANQPQHF.

This chain links TRBV10-3 with TRBJ1-1, with a possible D match to TRBD1 (6 bases). CDR3 length equals 13 residues. Trimming took 6 bases from V and 3 from J, leaving 11 bases between them. The germline V gene has CDR1 ENHRY and CDR2 SYGVKD. The CDR3: CAIRGGSDTEAFF. DNA for the CDR3: TGTGCCATCAGAGGGGGATCGGACACTGAAGCTTTCTTT.

The chain joins TRBV3-1 (or the pseudogene TRBV3-2) to TRBJ1-1, with D hard to call. This CDR3 is built from 13 residues. Germline CDR1 LGHDT, CDR2 YNNKEL (reference sequence). V was cut by 0 bases and J by 5 bases, with 7 bases left in between. CDR3 coding DNA: TGTGCCAGCAGCCAAGATGGAGGGACTGAAGCTTTCTTT. Translation: CASSQDGGTEAFF.

The chain has TRBV18 and TRBJ1-1; 8 nucleotides align to TRBD1. The CDR3 loop spans 13 amino acids. Trimming at V came to 6 bases and at J to 5 bases, leaving 5 bases not matched to a gene. Germline CDR1 reads KGHSH; CDR2 reads LQKENI. The CDR3 sequence: CASSRQGRTEAFF. For the CDR3, the DNA is TGTGCCAGCTCTCGACAGGGGAGGACTGAAGCTTTCTTT.

The chain couples TRBV29-1 to TRBJ1-1, with unresolved D. Germline-derived CDR1 and CDR2 are SQVTM and ANQGSEA. This CDR3 has 13 residues. V lost 3 bases to trimming and J lost 3 bases, with 11 bases between them. The CDR3: CSVEGRRDTEAFF. The CDR3 coding sequence is TGCAGCGTTGAGGGCAGAAGGGACACTGAAGCTTTCTTT.

This clone was seen only once. The rearrangement joins TRBV4-1 to TRBJ2-7; a weak D match, TRBD2 (5 bases). CDR3 size: 16 residues. Trimming took off 3 bases at V and 2 bases at J, with 17 bases between the two ends. CDR1 MGHRA and CDR2 YSYEKL come from the germline V gene. The CDR3 sequence is CASSQTPRAAAYEQYF. CDR3 bases: TGCGCCAGCAGCCAGACCCCGCGAGCGGCCGCCTACGAGCAGTACTTC.

The chain uses TRBV11-3 and TRBJ2-2; possible D gene TRBD2, 5 bases. Germline V gene sequence: CDR1 SGHNT, CDR2 YENEEA. The CDR3 loop spans 12 amino acids. Trimming cost V 7 bases and J 8 bases, with 11 bases left between them. The CDR3 loop reads CASIGISGELFF. The CDR3 nucleotides read TGTGCCAGCATCGGGATATCGGGGGAGCTGTTTTTT. The variable domain in full, completed from reference TRBV11-3 and TRBJ2-2, reads EAGVVQSPRYKIIEKKQPVAFWCNPISGHNTLYWYLQNLGQGPELLIRYENEEAVDDSQLPKDRFSAERLKGVDSTLKIQPAELGDSAVYLCASIGISGELFFGEGSRLTVL.

This clone was detected a few times. V gene TRBV6-5 combines with J gene TRBJ2-5; maybe TRBD2 (6 bases). This CDR3 is built from 14 residues. Trimming cost V 5 bases and J 1 base, with 11 bases left between them. Looked up from germline, CDR1 is MNHEY and CDR2 is SVGAGI. The CDR3 loop is CASSLSGVQETQYF. The CDR3 DNA follows: TGTGCCAGCAGTCTTAGCGGAGTCCAAGAGACCCAGTACTTC.

This sequence joins TRBV29-1 and TRBJ2-1; 7 nucleotides agree with TRBD1. V dropped 8 bases and J dropped 6; count of bases not matched to a gene: 7. The germline V gene encodes CDR1 SQVTM and CDR2 ANQGSEA. The CDR3 sequence is 12 residues long. The CDR3 region is CSTRTGGNEQFF. As DNA, the CDR3 is TGCAGCACACGGACAGGCGGCAATGAGCAGTTCTTC.

The chain carries TRBV5-6 and TRBJ2-2; 9 bases align to TRBD1. The length of the CDR3 is 15 residues. Germline trimming cut 4 bases from V and 5 bases from J; bases unmatched to any gene: 6. Germline V gene lookup returns CDR1 SGHDT and CDR2 YYEEEE. CDR3 coding DNA: TGTGCCAGCAGCCCCGGACAGGGGAGGACCGGGGAGCTGTTTTTT. Residues: CASSPGQGRTGELFF.

V usage is TRBV29-1 and J usage is TRBJ2-6, with a possible D match to TRBD1 (5 bases). The CDR3 is 14 amino acids. Germline loops: CDR1 SQVTM, CDR2 ANQGSEA. Trimming removed 2 bases at V and 2 bases at J, with 7 bases between. CDR3 DNA: TGCAGCGTTGAAACAGGAACTGGGGCCAACGTCCTGACTTTC. Its protein product is CSVETGTGANVLTF.

V usage is TRBV27 and J usage is TRBJ2-1; 12 bases agree with TRBD1. CDR3 length equals 15 residues. The germline V gene encodes CDR1 MNHEY and CDR2 SMNVEV (reference sequence). V lost 5 bases and J lost 7; bases outside the gene matches: 6. The chain's CDR3 is CASSARDRGQNEQFF. DNA for the CDR3: TGTGCCAGCAGTGCCCGGGACAGGGGGCAGAATGAGCAGTTCTTC.

The V call is TRBV30, the J call TRBJ2-7; TRBD1 might be the D (6 bases). Between the trimmed V and J ends, which lost 0 bases and 3 bases, there was a span of 9 bases. This CDR3 is 13 amino acids long. The V gene's germline CDR1 is GTSNPN and CDR2 SVGIG (reference sequence). The CDR3 DNA reads TGTGCCTGGAGTGTGCAGGGGTACTACGAGCAGTACTTC. It translates to CAWSVQGYYEQYF.

The V and J genes are TRBV2 and TRBJ2-1; TRBD2 matches at 8 bases. V lost 2 bases and J lost 9; bases outside the gene matches: 12. The germline V gene has CDR1 SNHLY and CDR2 FYNNEI. The CDR3 length is 16 residues. CDR3 in amino acids: CASSERGSGGGGEQFF. CDR3 nucleotide sequence: TGTGCCAGCAGTGAAAGGGGGAGCGGGGGAGGAGGTGAGCAGTTCTTC.

This chain uses TRBV9 with TRBJ1-3; D is uncertain. V lost 0 bases and J lost 4, with 14 bases in between. CDR1 is SGDLS and CDR2 is YYNGEE in the germline V gene. The CDR3 spans 16 residues. The CDR3 coding sequence is TGTGCCAGCAGCGTAGGGTCAGGCCGAGCGGGAAACACCATATATTTT. Encoded protein: CASSVGSGRAGNTIYF.

This clone has only one observation. This chain uses TRBV9 with TRBJ1-1, with TRBD1 as a possible D gene (6 bases). The CDR3 has 14 residues. Germline V CDR1 and CDR2: SGDLS, YYNGEE. V lost 4 bases and J 5 bases, leaving 15 bases between the germline ends. CDR3 protein: CASSPGPGETEAFF. In nucleotides, the CDR3 is TGTGCCAGCAGCCCCGGGCCAGGGGAGACTGAAGCTTTCTTT.

The chain is built from TRBV4-1 and TRBJ2-5; TRBD2 agrees at 9 bases. The V and J ends lost 1 base and 4 bases, in that order; junction bases with no gene match: 4. The CDR3 is made up of 15 amino acids. Germline CDR1 is MGHRA and CDR2 is YSYEKL. CDR3 region: CASSQGLAGLETQYF. For the CDR3, the DNA is TGCGCCAGCAGCCAAGGGCTAGCGGGGTTAGAGACCCAGTACTTC.

The rearrangement joins TRBV28 to TRBJ1-3, with TRBD1 matching over 7 bases. Germline assignment: CDR1 MDHEN and CDR2 SYDVKM. The V gene end was trimmed by 5 bases and the J gene end by 5 bases; junction bases not matched to a gene: 12. The CDR3 totals 16 residues. The CDR3 DNA sequence: TGTGCCAGCAGTCCCTTACAGGGGCAGGGCCGAAACACCATATATTTT. It translates to CASSPLQGQGRNTIYF. Full variable domain (remainder filled in from reference TRBV28 and TRBJ1-3): DVKVTQSSRYLVKRTGEKVFLECVQDMDHENMFWYRQDPGLGLRLIYFSYDVKMKEKGDIPEGYSVSREKKERFSLILESASTNQTSMYLCASSPLQGQGRNTIYFGEGSWLTVV.